These T cell receptor beta chains were read from a single sample in a study of regulatory T cells in long-lasting Graves disease. MiXCR was run by TCRdb on the multiplex PCR reads, yielding one entry per CDR3 protein. The profile shows about 500,000 distinct CDR3 sequences, 15% to 20% of them singletons. A further study also used this sample, focusing on T cells in Graves' hyperthyroidism and ophthalmopathy.

Sequenced here: peripheral blood mononuclear cells (PBMCs), sampled at new diagnosis, from a patient treated with antithyroid drugs. These TCRs come from a man in his forties with Graves disease. Both conserved end residues are part of each CDR3. A D gene is named only where the DNA matches it firmly. Clone size is stated in some rows and not others, as once, few, many or a class when expanded.

- | few | TRBJ1-1 | TRBV5-1 | TGCGCCAGCAGCTTGGTCCGGGACCAAGCTTTCTTT | CASSLVRDQAFF
- | many | TRBJ1-3 | TRBV5-1 | TGCGCCAGCAGCCCGGGACATGGCGGCGACACCATATATTTT | CASSPGHGGDTIYF
TRBD1 | - | TRBJ1-1 | TRBV5-1 | TGTGCCAGCACCTTTGCCCGGGACAGGGGGAACACTGAAGCTTTCTTT | CASTFARDRGNTEAFF
- | - | TRBJ1-2 | TRBV5-1 | TGCGCCAGCAGCATAACCAGTGGCTCTTTTGGCTACACCTTC | CASSITSGSFGYTF
TRBD2 | many | TRBJ2-2 | TRBV10-2 | TGCGCCAGCAGTGCTAGCGGCAGGAACACCGGGGAGCTGTTTTTT | CASSASGRNTGELFF
- | few | TRBJ1-3 | TRBV6-1 | TGTGCCAGCAGCAGGGTCTCTGGAAACACCATATATTTT | CASSRVSGNTIYF
TRBD1 | many | TRBJ2-7 | TRBV3-1 | TGTGCCAGCAGCCAATCTGGACAGGAAAAGCAGTACTTC | CASSQSGQEKQYF
- | - | TRBJ1-2 | TRBV19 | TGTGCCAGTACCCCAGCAGGCCCTCCTAACTATGGCTACACCTTC | CASTPAGPPNYGYTF
- | many | TRBJ2-7 | TRBV20-1 | TGCAGTGCTAGTCCCACTAGCTACGAGCAGTACTTC | CSASPTSYEQYF
- | - | TRBJ2-7 | TRBV6-1 | TGTGCCAGCTACCGGCAACCTTTCGAGCAGTACTTC | CASYRQPFEQYF
TRBD2 | - | TRBJ2-1 | TRBV28 | TGTGCCAGCAGTTCCCCCACTAGCGGGAGGGCCATTGAGCAGTTCTTC | CASSSPTSGRAIEQFF
- | many | TRBJ2-1 | TRBV20-1 | TGCAGTGCTAGAGATTCGAGCCGCAGCTCCTACAATGAGCAGTTCTTC | CSARDSSRSSYNEQFF
- | - | TRBJ2-1 | TRBV3-1 | TGTGCCAGCAGCCAGGAGAATTGGGGGCAGTTCTTC | CASSQENWGQFF
TRBD1 | few | TRBJ1-4 | TRBV6-2/TRBV6-3 | TGTGCCAGCAGCGCTAAGACAGGGATGAAAAAACTGGTTTTT | CASSAKTGMKKLVF
- | few | TRBJ2-3 | TRBV24-1 | TGTGCCACCAGTGGGCCGGGCGGGACGCAGTATTTT | CATSGPGGTQYF